This TCR beta chain was identified in a study of T cells in Graves' hyperthyroidism and ophthalmopathy. Findings and caveats of the study: Expanded thyroid clonotypes (above 0.001) were mostly also found in blood. Ophthalmopathy was model-predicted a median roughly 6.2 months pre-onset. In the analysis, a 13 V-J model separated ophthalmopathy from stable hyperthyroidism.

This clonotype was detected many times. The antigen remains unidentified. Clinical Activity Scores of at least 3, NOSPECS grades of at least 4 and durations under 3 months characterized ophthalmopathy patients. Amplified TCR beta CDR3 regions derived from RNA transcripts. The TCR CDR3 first-round RT-PCR relied on the HTBI primer set. TCRdb fed the multiplex PCR reads into MiXCR, producing one record per CDR3 protein. The sample has about 350,000 distinct CDR3 sequences, 13% to 15% seen once. The origin of this receptor is a woman between 55 and 75 years old with Graves' ophthalmopathy. The sequenced material came from blood.

The CDR3 loop is CASSQDDSTPAEQYF. The CDR3 bases are TGTGCCAGCAGCCAAGACGACAGCACGCCGGCCGAGCAGTACTTC. The rearrangement joins TRBV3-1 to TRBJ2-7, with a weak D call TRBD1 (5 bases). This CDR3 is built from 15 residues. Between the trimmed V and J ends, which lost 0 bases and 6 bases, there was a span of 15 bases. Germline CDR1 is LGHDT and CDR2 is YNNKEL (reference sequence).